This TCR beta chain was identified during a study of T-cell memory formation after mild COVID-19. Background on the study: TCR clusters were mostly donor specific. The study, taken as a whole, reports: Pre-infection memory showed some responding clones, and this suggested that cross-reactive memory joined.

This CDR3 comprises 14 residues. The V gene's germline CDR1 is KGHDR and CDR2 SFDVKD. Trimming left V 5 bases short and J 3 bases short, with 11 bases between. This clonotype was observed a handful of times. Its antigen is not known. 5'RACE with constant-segment primers built TCRalpha and TCRbeta cDNA libraries with UMIs. Via MiXCR, TCRdb re-called the 5' RACE reads, giving one row per CDR3 protein. The sample has 150,000 to 200,000 distinct CDR3 sequences; around 13% are singletons. This sequence originates from an adult woman who had mild COVID-19 (a few samples of this study predate the infection). Cell type and time point are not known. J is TRBJ2-3 and V is TRBV24-1; D is uncertain. Material for sequencing was PBMCs or a T cell subset sorted from them (not recorded which). CDR3 region: CATSGTFPTDTQYF. For the CDR3, the DNA is TGTGCCACCAGTGGTACTTTTCCGACAGATACGCAGTATTTT.